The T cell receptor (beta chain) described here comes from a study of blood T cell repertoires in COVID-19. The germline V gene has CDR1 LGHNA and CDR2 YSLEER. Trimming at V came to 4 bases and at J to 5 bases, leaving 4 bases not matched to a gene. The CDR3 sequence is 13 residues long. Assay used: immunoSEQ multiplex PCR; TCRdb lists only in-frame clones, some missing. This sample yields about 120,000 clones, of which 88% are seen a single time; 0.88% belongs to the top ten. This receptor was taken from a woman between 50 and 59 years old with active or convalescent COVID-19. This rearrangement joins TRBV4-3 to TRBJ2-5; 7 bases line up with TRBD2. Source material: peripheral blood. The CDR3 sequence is CASSRGTMETQYF. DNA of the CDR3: TGCGCCAGCAGCCGAGGGACTATGGAGACCCAGTACTTC.